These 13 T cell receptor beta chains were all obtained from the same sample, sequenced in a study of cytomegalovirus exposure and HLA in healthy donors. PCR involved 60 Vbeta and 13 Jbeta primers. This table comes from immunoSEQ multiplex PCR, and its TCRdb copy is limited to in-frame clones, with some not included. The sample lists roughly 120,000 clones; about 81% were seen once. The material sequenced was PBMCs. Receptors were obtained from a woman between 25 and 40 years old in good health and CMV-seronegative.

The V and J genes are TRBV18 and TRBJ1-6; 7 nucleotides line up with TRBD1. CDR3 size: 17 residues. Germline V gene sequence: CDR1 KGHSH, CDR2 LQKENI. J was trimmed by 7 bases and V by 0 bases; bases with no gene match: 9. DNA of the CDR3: TGTGCCAGCTCACCACCGGGCCGGACAGGACCCAATTCACCCCTCCACTTT. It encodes CASSPPGRTGPNSPLHF.

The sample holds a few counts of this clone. The CDR3 bases are TGTGCCAGCACCCCGGGACAGGGTCCGGGGTCGGATGGCTACACCTTC. It is translated as CASTPGQGPGSDGYTF. The chain combines TRBV5-4 with TRBJ1-2; 9 bases are a match to TRBD1. The CDR3 loop spans 16 amino acids. Per the germline V gene, CDR1 is SGHNT and CDR2 is YYREEE (reference sequence). Trimming at V came to 6 bases and at J to 6 bases, leaving 15 bases not matched to a gene. Filled out from reference TRBV5-4 and TRBJ1-2, the complete variable domain reads ETGVTQSPTHLIKTRGQQVTLRCSSQSGHNTVSWYQQALGQGPQFIFQYYREEENGRGNFPPRFSGLQFPNYSSELNVNALELDDSALYLCASTPGQGPGSDGYTFGSGTRLTVV.

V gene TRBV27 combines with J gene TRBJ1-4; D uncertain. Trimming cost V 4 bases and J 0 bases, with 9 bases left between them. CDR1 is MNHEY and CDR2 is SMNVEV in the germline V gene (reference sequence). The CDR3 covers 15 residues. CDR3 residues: CASSYSSATNEKLFF. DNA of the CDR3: TGTGCCAGCAGTTATTCTTCCGCAACTAATGAAAAACTGTTTTTT.

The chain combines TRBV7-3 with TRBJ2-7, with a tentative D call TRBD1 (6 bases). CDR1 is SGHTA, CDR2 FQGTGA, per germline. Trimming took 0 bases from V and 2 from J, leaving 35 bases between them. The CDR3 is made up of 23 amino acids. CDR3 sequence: CASSLTYPGTMTLNVGETYEQYF. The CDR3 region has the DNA TGTGCCAGCAGCTTAACGTATCCGGGGACAATGACTCTTAATGTTGGCGAGACCTACGAGCAGTACTTC.

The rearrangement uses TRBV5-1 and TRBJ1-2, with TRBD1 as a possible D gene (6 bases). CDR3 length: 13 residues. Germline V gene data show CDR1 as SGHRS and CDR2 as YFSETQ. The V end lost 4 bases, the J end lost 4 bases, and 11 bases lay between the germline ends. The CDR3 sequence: CASSAGGPYGYTF. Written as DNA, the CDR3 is TGCGCCAGCAGCGCGGGGGGCCCCTATGGCTACACCTTC.

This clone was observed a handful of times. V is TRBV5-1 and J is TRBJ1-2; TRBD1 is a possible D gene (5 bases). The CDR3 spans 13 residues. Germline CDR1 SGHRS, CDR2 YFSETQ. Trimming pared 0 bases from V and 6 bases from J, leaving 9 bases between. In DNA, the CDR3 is TGCGCCAGCAGCTTGGGACAGCTCGATGGCTACACCTTC. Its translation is CASSLGQLDGYTF.

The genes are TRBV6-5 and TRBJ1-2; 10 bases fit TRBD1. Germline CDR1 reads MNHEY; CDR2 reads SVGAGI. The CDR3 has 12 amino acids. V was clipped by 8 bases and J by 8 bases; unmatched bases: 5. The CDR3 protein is CASARQGAGYTF. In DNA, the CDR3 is TGTGCCAGCGCTAGACAGGGGGCGGGCTACACCTTC.

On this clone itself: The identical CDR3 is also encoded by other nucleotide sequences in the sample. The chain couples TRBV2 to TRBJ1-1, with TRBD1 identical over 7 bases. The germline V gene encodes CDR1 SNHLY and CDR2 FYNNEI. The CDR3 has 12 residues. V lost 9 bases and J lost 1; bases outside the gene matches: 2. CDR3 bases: TGTGCCAGTAACAGGGGGAACACTGAAGCTTTCTTT. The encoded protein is CASNRGNTEAFF.

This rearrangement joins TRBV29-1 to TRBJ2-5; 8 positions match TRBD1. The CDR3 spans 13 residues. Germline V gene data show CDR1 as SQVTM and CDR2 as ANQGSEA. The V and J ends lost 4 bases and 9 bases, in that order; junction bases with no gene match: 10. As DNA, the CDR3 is TGCAGCGTTGCAGGGGGCGTAAAGGAGGCCCAGTACTTC. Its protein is CSVAGGVKEAQYF.

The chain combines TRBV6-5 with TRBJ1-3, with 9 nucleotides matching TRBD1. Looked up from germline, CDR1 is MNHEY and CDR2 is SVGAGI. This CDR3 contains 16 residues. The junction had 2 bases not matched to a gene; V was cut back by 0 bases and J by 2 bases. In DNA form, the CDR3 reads TGTGCCAGCAGTTACTCGACAGGGGGGGCTGGAAACACCATATATTTT. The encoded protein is CASSYSTGGAGNTIYF.

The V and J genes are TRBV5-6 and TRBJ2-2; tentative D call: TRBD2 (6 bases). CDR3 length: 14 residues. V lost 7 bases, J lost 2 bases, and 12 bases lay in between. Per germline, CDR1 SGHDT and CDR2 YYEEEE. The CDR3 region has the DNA TGTGCCAGCTGGCGGGGTCGAAACACCGGGGAGCTGTTTTTT. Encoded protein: CASWRGRNTGELFF.

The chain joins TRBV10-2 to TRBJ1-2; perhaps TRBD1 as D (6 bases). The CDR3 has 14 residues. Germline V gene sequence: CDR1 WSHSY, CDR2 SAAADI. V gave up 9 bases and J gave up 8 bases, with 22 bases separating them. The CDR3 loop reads CARVVNGGAGGYTF. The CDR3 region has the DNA TGCGCCAGGGTCGTAAATGGGGGGGCGGGAGGCTACACCTTC.

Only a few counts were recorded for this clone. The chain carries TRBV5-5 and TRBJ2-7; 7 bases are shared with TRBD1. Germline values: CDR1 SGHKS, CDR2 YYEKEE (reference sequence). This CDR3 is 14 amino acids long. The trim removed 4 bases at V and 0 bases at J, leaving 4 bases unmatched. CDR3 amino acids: CASSLTGSSYEQYF. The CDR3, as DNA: TGTGCCAGCAGCCTGACAGGGAGCTCCTACGAGCAGTACTTC.